This T cell receptor (beta chain) was identified during a study of OX40 agonist ivuxolimab in advanced cancers. Looking at the study overall: Ivuxolimab is an agonistic anti-OX40 (CD134) antibody, and patients were treated with it. Study findings and constraints: At doses 0.1 to 3.0 mg/kg, CD4+ and CD8+ clones expanded.

Measured with immunoSEQ multiplex PCR; TCRdb has only the in-frame clones, and not every one. The sample includes about 47,000 clones, approximately 86% of them seen just once. Trimming pared 4 bases from V and 1 base from J, leaving 10 bases between. The length of the CDR3 is 14 residues. Germline values: CDR1 SGHDN, CDR2 FVKESK. As for this clone: What it binds is unknown.

Autoimmune disease history or systemic immunosuppression excluded patients. This clonotype was sampled from an adult with an advanced solid tumor such as melanoma, head and neck, liver or kidney cancer. The rearrangement joins TRBV14 to TRBJ1-1; D gene uncertain. The source was CD4+ or CD8+ T cells sorted from blood, collected in a trial of the OX40 agonist ivuxolimab. CDR3 region: CASSLRTANTEAFF. The DNA for the CDR3 is TGTGCCAGCAGCCTTAGAACAGCGAACACTGAAGCTTTCTTT.